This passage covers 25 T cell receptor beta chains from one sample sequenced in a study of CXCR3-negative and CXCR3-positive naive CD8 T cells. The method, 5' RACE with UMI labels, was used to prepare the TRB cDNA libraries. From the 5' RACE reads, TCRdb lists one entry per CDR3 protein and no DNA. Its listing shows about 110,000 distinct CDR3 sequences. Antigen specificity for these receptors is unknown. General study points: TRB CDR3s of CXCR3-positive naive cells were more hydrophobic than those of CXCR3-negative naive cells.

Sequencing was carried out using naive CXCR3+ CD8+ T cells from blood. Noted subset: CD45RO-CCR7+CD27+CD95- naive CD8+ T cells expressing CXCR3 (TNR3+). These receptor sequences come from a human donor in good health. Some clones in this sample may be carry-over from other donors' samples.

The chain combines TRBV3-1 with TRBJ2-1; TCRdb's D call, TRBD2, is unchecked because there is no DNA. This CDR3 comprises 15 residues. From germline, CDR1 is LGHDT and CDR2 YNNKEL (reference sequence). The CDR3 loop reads CASSQEREGINEQFF.

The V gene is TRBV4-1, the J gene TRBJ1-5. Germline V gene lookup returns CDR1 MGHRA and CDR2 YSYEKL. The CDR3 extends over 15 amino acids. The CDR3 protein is CASSQGGYNNQPQHF.

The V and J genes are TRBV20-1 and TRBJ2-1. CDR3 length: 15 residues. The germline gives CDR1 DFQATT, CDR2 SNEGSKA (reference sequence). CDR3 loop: CSARDPSGFNNEQFF.

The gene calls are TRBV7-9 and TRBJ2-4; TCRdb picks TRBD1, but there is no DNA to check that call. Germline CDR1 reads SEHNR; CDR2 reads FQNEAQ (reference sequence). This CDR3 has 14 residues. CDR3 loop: CASSPPGAKNIQYF.

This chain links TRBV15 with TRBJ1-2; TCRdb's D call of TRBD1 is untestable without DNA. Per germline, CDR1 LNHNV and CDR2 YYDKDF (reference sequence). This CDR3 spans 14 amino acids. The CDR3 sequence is CATSREDRGDGYTF.

CDR3: CASSAPTGLAKNIQYF. This chain uses TRBV14 with TRBJ2-4; the D gene TCRdb calls, TRBD1, cannot be checked with no DNA. Germline assignment: CDR1 SGHDN and CDR2 FVKESK. The CDR3 length is 16 residues.

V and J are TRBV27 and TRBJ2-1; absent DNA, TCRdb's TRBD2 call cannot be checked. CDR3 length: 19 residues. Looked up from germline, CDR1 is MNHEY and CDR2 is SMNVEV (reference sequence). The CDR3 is CASSLSPIAGLAANNEQFF.

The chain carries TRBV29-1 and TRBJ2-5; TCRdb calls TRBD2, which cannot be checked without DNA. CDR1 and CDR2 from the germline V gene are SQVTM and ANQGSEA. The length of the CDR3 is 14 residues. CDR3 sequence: CSVEEVDGGETQYF.

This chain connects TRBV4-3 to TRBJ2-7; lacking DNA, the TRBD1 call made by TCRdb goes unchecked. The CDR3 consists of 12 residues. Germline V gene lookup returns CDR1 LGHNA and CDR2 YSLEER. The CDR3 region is CASSLRVLEQYF.

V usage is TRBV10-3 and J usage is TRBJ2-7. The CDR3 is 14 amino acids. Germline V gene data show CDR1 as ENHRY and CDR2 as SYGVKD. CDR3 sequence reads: CAISAHLLSYEQYF.

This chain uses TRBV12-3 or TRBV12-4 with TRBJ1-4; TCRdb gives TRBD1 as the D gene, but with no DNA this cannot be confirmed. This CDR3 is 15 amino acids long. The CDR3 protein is CASSHWGQGNEKLFF.

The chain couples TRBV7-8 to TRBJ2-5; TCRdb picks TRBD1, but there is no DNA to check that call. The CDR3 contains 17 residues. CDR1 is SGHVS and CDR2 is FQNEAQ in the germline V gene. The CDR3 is CASSPNRGFLGRETQYF. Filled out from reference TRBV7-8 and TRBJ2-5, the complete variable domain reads GAGVSQSPRYKVAKRGQDVALRCDPISGHVSLFWYQQALGQGPEFLTYFQNEAQLDKSGLPSDRFFAERPEGSVSTLKIQRTQQEDSAVYLCASSPNRGFLGRETQYFGPGTRLLVL.

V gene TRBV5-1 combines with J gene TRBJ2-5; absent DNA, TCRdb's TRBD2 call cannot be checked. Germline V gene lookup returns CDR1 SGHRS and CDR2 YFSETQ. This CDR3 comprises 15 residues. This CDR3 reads CASSAGLAGEETQYF.

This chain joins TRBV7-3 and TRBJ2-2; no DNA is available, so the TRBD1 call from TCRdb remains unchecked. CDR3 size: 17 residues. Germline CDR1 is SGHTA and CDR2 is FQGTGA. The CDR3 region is CASSLIPGAVETGELFF.

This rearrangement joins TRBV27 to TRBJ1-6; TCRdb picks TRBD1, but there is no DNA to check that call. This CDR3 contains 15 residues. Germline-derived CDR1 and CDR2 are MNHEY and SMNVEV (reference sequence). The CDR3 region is CASSSGQRYNSPLHF.

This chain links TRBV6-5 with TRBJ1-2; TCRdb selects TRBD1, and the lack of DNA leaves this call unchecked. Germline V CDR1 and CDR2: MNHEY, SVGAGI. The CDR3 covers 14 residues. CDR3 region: CASSQTGEMRGYTF.

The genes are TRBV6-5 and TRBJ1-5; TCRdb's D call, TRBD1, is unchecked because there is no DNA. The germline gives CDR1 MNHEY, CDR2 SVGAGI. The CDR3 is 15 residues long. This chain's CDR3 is CASSPTIPYNQPQHF.

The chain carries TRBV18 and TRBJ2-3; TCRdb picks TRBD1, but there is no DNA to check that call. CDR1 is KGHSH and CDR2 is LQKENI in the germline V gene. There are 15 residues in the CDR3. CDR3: CASSPRDRNTDTQYF.

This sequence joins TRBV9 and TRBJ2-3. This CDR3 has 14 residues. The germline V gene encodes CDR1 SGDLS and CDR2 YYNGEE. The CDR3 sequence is CASSEDGSTDTQYF.

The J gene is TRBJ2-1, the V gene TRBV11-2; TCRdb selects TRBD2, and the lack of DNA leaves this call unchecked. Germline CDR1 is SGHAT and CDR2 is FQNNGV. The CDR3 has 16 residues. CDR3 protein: CASSSPGLVTYNEQFF.

CDR3 loop: CASSQNSGSLLYEQYF. The rearrangement uses TRBV4-1 and TRBJ2-7; no DNA is available, so the TRBD2 call from TCRdb remains unchecked. Germline assignment: CDR1 MGHRA and CDR2 YSYEKL. CDR3 length: 16 residues.

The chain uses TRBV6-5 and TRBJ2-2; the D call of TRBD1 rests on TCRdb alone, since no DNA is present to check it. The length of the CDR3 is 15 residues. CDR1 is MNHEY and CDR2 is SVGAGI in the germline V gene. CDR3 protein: CASTLNYRGGGELFF.

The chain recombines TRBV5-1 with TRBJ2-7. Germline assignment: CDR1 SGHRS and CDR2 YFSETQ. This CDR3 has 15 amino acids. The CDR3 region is CASSLWSGSPYEQYF.

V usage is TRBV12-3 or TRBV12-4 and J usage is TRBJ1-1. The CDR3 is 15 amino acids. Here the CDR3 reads CASSLVAAKNTEAFF.

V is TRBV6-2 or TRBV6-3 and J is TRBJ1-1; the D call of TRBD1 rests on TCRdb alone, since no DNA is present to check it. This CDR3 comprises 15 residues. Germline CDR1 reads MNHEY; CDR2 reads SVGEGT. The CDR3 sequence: CASSSLTRENNEAFF.